This T cell receptor beta chain derives from a study of T cell responses to AZD1222 COVID-19 vaccine. Study-wide points: Among those given AZD1222, only 6 or 7 were seropositive at baseline. Targets within unmutated variant regions were reportedly found for nearly half of spike-specific TCRs.

In regard to this clone: Its antigen is unidentified.

This CDR3 has 13 amino acids. After removal of 5 bases from V and 2 bases from J, the junction contained 2 bases not matched to a gene. Germline V gene lookup returns CDR1 MNHEY and CDR2 SVGAGI. Repertoires were generated with immunoSEQ multiplex PCR, while TCRdb's copy carries only in-frame clones and drops some. Of roughly 100,000 clones listed, roughly 90% are singletons. The clonotype comes from an adult in good health. This specimen was peripheral blood, taken on day 0 of AZD1222 vaccination. The V call is TRBV6-5, the J call TRBJ1-2; 7 bases are shared with TRBD1. The CDR3 is CASSMDRNYGYTF. The CDR3, as DNA: TGTGCCAGCAGTATGGACAGGAACTATGGCTACACCTTC.